This T cell receptor (beta chain) originates from a study of cytomegalovirus exposure and HLA in healthy donors. Study-level information: Prior work identified 100 million to 130 million unique TCR beta sequences in roughly 190 million T cells. Points from the study as a whole: Productive rates of about 90% or about 30% were seen for most TCR beta V segments in an earlier analysis.

Of note for this clone: Antigen: not known.

Germline V gene lookup returns CDR1 SGHTS and CDR2 YDEGEE. The germline V and J ends were trimmed by 3 bases and 7 bases, with 7 bases remaining between them. The CDR3 is 11 residues long. The PCR ran on 60 Vbeta and 13 Jbeta primers. The method was immunoSEQ multiplex PCR; TCRdb's version includes in-frame clones alone and lacks a portion of them. This table lists some 89,000 clones. The chain uses TRBV5-8 and TRBJ1-1, with D tentatively TRBD1 (5 bases). The sample taken for sequencing was PBMCs. The sequence came from a woman aged 25 to 45 in good health and CMV-seronegative. In DNA form, the CDR3 reads TGTGCCAGCAGCTACAGGATTGAAGCTTTCTTT. Residues: CASSYRIEAFF.